The 13 T cell receptor beta chains below were found in one sample sequenced in a study of cytomegalovirus exposure and HLA in healthy donors. Profiled with immunoSEQ multiplex PCR; TCRdb holds only in-frame clones, not every one. The sample lists about 150,000 clones, just over 85% occurring once. What was sequenced was PBMCs. These receptors all come from a human donor in good health.

The gene calls are TRBV13 and TRBJ2-2; D may be TRBD2 (5 bases). V was trimmed by 5 bases and J by 7 bases, leaving 14 bases between them. Germline CDR1 PRHDT, CDR2 FYEKMQ (reference sequence). The CDR3 has 14 amino acids. The CDR3 DNA reads TGTGCCAGCAGCACCGGACTTATAATCGGGGAGCTGTTTTTT. Translated, it gives CASSTGLIIGELFF. The complete variable domain, with remaining parts taken from reference TRBV13 and TRBJ2-2, reads AAGVIQSPRHLIKEKRETATLKCYPIPRHDTVYWYQQGPGQDPQFLISFYEKMQSDKGSIPDRFSAQQFSDYHSELNMSSLELGDSALYFCASSTGLIIGELFFGEGSRLTVL.

This clone was counted between two and nine times. The chain is built from TRBV30 and TRBJ2-5, with D perhaps matching TRBD2 (5 bases). The CDR3 loop spans 12 amino acids. The germline V and J ends were trimmed by 5 bases and 4 bases, with 11 bases remaining between them. Germline CDR1 and CDR2: GTSNPN and SVGIG (reference sequence). Here the CDR3 DNA reads TGTGCCTGGTCAAGGGCGGGAGAGACCCAGTACTTC. It encodes CAWSRAGETQYF.

CDR3 amino acids: CASSPQGWAANQPQHF. DNA of the CDR3: TGTGCCAGTAGCCCCCAGGGTTGGGCAGCAAATCAGCCCCAGCATTTT. The rearrangement joins TRBV19 to TRBJ1-5; D possibly corresponds to TRBD1 (5 bases). The germline V and J ends were trimmed by 6 bases and 4 bases, with 19 bases remaining between them. The germline CDR1 and CDR2 sequences are LNHDA and SQIVND (reference sequence). CDR3 length equals 16 residues.

The chain joins TRBV9 to TRBJ2-2, with 13 bases aligning to TRBD2. The CDR3 loop spans 16 amino acids. The V gene end was trimmed by 0 bases and the J gene end by 6 bases; junction bases not matched to a gene: 2. Germline V gives CDR1 SGDLS, CDR2 YYNGEE. The CDR3 DNA reads TGTGCCAGCAGCGTAGTGGGACTAGCGGGGCCCGGGGAGCTGTTTTTT. As protein: CASSVVGLAGPGELFF.

The V gene is TRBV11-2, the J gene TRBJ2-1, with TRBD1 matching 7 bases. The V gene end was trimmed by 6 bases and the J gene end by 3 bases; junction bases not matched to a gene: 2. The CDR3 consists of 13 residues. Germline-derived CDR1 and CDR2 are SGHAT and FQNNGV. The CDR3 reads CASSGDSYNEQFF. The CDR3 DNA follows: TGTGCCAGCAGTGGGGACAGCTACAATGAGCAGTTCTTC.

This chain uses TRBV30 with TRBJ2-2; 12 bases are shared with TRBD2. The trim removed 1 base at V and 5 bases at J, leaving 5 bases unmatched. The CDR3 spans 16 residues. Germline loops: CDR1 GTSNPN, CDR2 SVGIG (reference sequence). The CDR3 DNA reads TGTGCCTGGAGTGGGCTAGCGGGAGGGCCGACCGGGGAGCTGTTTTTT. As protein: CAWSGLAGGPTGELFF.

This clone was seen just once. V gene TRBV18 combines with J gene TRBJ1-5; no clear D. CDR1 and CDR2 (germline): KGHSH, LQKENI. The CDR3 totals 14 residues. Trimming shortened V by 3 bases and J by 5 bases, and 11 bases separated the two germline ends. CDR3 nucleotide sequence: TGTGCCAGCTCACCGAGAGGAGACGATCAGCCCCAGCATTTT. Protein: CASSPRGDDQPQHF.

The chain carries TRBV6-1 and TRBJ2-2, with TRBD2 as a possible D gene (6 bases). V lost 6 bases and J lost 1, with 12 bases in between. The V gene's germline CDR1 is MNHNS and CDR2 SASEGT. CDR3 length: 15 amino acids. DNA for the CDR3: TGTGCCAGCAGGGAATTAGCGGTGAACACCGGGGAGCTGTTTTTT. Its translation: CASRELAVNTGELFF.

This clone was recorded a few times. V is TRBV5-1 and J is TRBJ2-7, with unresolved D. Trimming took 4 bases from V and 7 from J, leaving 9 bases between them. This CDR3 is 11 amino acids long. Germline V gene sequence: CDR1 SGHRS, CDR2 YFSETQ. The CDR3 region is CASSTGWEQYF. CDR3 DNA sequence: TGCGCCAGCAGCACCGGGTGGGAGCAGTACTTC.

The rearrangement links TRBV14 to TRBJ1-2; TRBD1 agrees at 8 bases. The V gene end was trimmed by 1 base and the J gene end by 5 bases; junction bases not matched to a gene: 6. Germline V gives CDR1 SGHDN, CDR2 FVKESK. CDR3 length equals 15 residues. CDR3 sequence: CASSQARTGRYGYTF. The DNA for the CDR3 is TGTGCCAGCAGCCAAGCTCGGACAGGGCGTTATGGCTACACCTTC. The full variable domain, its missing parts supplied by reference TRBV14 and TRBJ1-2, is EAGVTQFPSHSVIEKGQTVTLRCDPISGHDNLYWYRRVMGKEIKFLLHFVKESKQDESGMPNNRFLAERTGGTYSTLKVQPAELEDSGVYFCASSQARTGRYGYTFGSGTRLTVV.

The V call is TRBV4-3, the J call TRBJ2-7; D not resolved. Trimming cost V 0 bases and J 3 bases, with 18 bases left between them. CDR3 length: 17 residues. Per germline, CDR1 LGHNA and CDR2 YSLEER. CDR3 nucleotide sequence: TGCGCCAGCAGCCAAGATTTGAGCCCAGGCCGATTCTACGAGCAGTACTTC. Its protein product is CASSQDLSPGRFYEQYF.

This chain uses TRBV2 with TRBJ1-3, with unresolved D. With 8 bases removed from V and 0 bases from J, the gap between germline ends came to 5 bases. There are 12 residues in the CDR3. The V gene's germline CDR1 is SNHLY and CDR2 FYNNEI. The CDR3 protein is CASRVSGNTIYF. In DNA, the CDR3 is TGTGCCAGCCGGGTCTCTGGAAACACCATATATTTT.

The V gene is TRBV9, the J gene TRBJ2-1, with TRBD1 matching over 7 bases. The CDR3 length is 15 residues. Losses at the gene ends were 4 bases for V and 7 bases for J; bases not matched to a gene: 11. The germline gives CDR1 SGDLS, CDR2 YYNGEE. The DNA for the CDR3 is TGTGCCAGCAGCCCCCCAGACAGGGATACGAATGAGCAGTTCTTC. It translates to CASSPPDRDTNEQFF. Filled out from reference TRBV9 and TRBJ2-1, the complete variable domain reads DSGVTQTPKHLITATGQRVTLRCSPRSGDLSVYWYQQSLDQGLQFLIQYYNGEERAKGNILERFSAQQFPDLHSELNLSSLELGDSALYFCASSPPDRDTNEQFFGPGTRLTVL.